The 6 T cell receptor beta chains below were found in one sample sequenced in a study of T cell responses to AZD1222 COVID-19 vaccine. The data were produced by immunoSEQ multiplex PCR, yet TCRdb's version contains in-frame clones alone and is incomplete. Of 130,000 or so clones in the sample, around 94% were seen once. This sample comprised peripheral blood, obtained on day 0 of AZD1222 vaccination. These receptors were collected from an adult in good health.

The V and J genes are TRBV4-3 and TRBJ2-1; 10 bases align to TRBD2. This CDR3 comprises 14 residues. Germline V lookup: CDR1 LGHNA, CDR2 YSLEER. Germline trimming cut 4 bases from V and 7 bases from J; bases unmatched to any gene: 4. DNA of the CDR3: TGCGCCAGCAGCCTAGCGGGAGGAGAAAATGAGCAGTTCTTC. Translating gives CASSLAGGENEQFF.

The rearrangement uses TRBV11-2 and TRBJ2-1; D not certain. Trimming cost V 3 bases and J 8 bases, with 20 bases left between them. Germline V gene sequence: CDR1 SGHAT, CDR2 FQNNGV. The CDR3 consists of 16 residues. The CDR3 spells CASSFFQRLEWDEQFF. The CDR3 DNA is TGTGCCAGCAGCTTTTTCCAACGACTTGAATGGGATGAGCAGTTCTTC.

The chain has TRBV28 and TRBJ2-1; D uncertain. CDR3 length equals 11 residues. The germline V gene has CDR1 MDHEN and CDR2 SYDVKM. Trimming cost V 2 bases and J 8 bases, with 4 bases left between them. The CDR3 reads CASSLVDEQFF. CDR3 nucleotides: TGTGCCAGCAGTTTAGTAGATGAGCAGTTCTTC.

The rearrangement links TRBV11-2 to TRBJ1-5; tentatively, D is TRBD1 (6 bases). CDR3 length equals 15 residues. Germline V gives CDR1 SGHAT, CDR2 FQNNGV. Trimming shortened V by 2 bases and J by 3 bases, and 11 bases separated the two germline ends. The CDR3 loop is CASSLNWGPNQPQHF. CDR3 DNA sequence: TGTGCCAGCAGCTTAAATTGGGGGCCCAATCAGCCCCAGCATTTT.

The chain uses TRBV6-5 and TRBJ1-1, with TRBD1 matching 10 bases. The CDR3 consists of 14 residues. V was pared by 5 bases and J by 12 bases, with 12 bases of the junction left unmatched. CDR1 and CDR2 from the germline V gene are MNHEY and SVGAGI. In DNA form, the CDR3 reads TGTGCCAGCAGTCCCCCTGCCGGGACAGGGGCCTCTTTCTTT. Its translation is CASSPPAGTGASFF.

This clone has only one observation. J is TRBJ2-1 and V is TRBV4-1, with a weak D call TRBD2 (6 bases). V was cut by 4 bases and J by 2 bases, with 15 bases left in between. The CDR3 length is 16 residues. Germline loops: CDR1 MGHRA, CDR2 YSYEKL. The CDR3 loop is CASSPRVAVPYNEQFF. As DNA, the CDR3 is TGCGCCAGCAGCCCCCGGGTAGCGGTACCCTACAATGAGCAGTTCTTC.